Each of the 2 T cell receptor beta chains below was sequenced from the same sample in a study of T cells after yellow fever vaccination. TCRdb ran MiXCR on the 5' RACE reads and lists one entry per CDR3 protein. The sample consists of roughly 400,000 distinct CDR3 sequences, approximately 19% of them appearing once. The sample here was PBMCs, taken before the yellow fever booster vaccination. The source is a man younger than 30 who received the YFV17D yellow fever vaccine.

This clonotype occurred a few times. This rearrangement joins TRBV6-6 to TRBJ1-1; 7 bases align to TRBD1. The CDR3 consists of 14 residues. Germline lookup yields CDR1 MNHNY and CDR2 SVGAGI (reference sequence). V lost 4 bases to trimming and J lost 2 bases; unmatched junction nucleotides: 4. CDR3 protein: CASSSDRINTEAFF. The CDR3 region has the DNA TGTGCCAGCAGTTCGGACAGGATTAACACTGAAGCTTTCTTT.

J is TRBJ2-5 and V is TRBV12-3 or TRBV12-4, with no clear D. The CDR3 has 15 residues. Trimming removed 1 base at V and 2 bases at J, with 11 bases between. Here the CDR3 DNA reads TGTGCCAGCAGTTTAGTGACGACATTTCAAGAGACCCAGTACTTC. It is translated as CASSLVTTFQETQYF.